The entry that follows covers one TCR beta chain sequence. Produced via immunoSEQ multiplex PCR; TCRdb's table is partial and in-frame only. In the table there are around 120,000 clones, 88% of which are singletons. V trimming: 1 base; J trimming: 3 bases; junction bases outside the gene matches: 8. The CDR3 contains 17 residues. Germline values: CDR1 SGHVS, CDR2 FNYEAQ. These data are taken from a study of blood T cell repertoires in COVID-19. Specimen: peripheral blood. This chain links TRBV7-6 with TRBJ2-3; the match to TRBD2 covers 9 bases. This sequence originates from a human donor in a cohort sampled during active COVID-19. For the CDR3, the DNA is TGTGCCAGCAGCTTAGACTCGCGGGAGGGCCGGACAGATACGCAGTATTTT. The encoded protein is CASSLDSREGRTDTQYF.